Listed below are T cell receptor beta chains from one sample, sequenced in a study of T-cell memory formation after mild COVID-19. TCRdb re-called the 5' RACE reads with MiXCR, one entry per CDR3 protein. The sample consists of around 500,000 distinct CDR3 sequences, around a sixth of them appearing once. Sequences were obtained from PBMCs or a T cell subset sorted from them (not recorded which). The source is an adult woman who had mild COVID-19 (a few samples of this study predate the infection). Cell type and time point are not known. The conserved cysteine and the conserved F or W are not part of the CDR3 here. A D gene is named only where the DNA matches it firmly.

length	D	V	J	CDR3
17	-	TRBV21-1	TRBJ2-2	ASSKGPTLRGLNTGELF
12	TRBD1	TRBV7-6	TRBJ1-1	ASSRYRGQGEAF
13	TRBD2	TRBV27	TRBJ2-5	ASSHSGGAIETQY
13	-	TRBV2	TRBJ1-1	ASSRLPGQNTEAF
15	TRBD2	TRBV5-1	TRBJ2-1	ASSLGGGRVSYNEQF
16	TRBD2	TRBV4-1	TRBJ2-3	ASSLRGKGGGMTDTQY
11	-	TRBV5-1	TRBJ2-2	ASRALNTGELF
14	-	TRBV1	TRBJ2-1	TSSLRGSRGYNEQF
16	-	TRBV7-9	TRBJ2-6	ASSSDGFYTSGANVLT
12	TRBD2	TRBV2	TRBJ2-1	ASSPGLGVDEQF
15	TRBD1	TRBV19	TRBJ2-7	ASSIGVWGQRTYEQY
15	-	TRBV2	TRBJ2-1	ASSRAGAAYSYNEQF
10	-	TRBV3-1	TRBJ2-3	ASSRRTDTQY
12	-	TRBV5-1	TRBJ2-3	ASSAGPGADTQY
11	-	TRBV5-4	TRBJ2-2	AGRREDTGELF